This record looks at one T cell receptor (beta chain) sequence and its context. A much larger clone lies a single base off, so this may be a read error. Unique molecular identifiers were built into the TCRbeta library. One entry per CDR3 protein, called by TCRdb with MiXCR from the PCR reads. Among a few hundred thousand distinct CDR3 sequences listed, 10% were seen once. The length of the CDR3 is 14 residues. Germline CDR1 and CDR2: SGHRS and YFSETQ. V was pared by 0 bases and J by 8 bases, with 13 bases between. This record comes from a study of T-cell reconstitution after alpha-beta-depleted transplantation in children.

The receptor was isolated from a human donor who donated a stem cell graft to a child with acute lymphoblastic leukemia. The sequenced sample was PBMCs from the stem cell graft donor, obtained from the stem cell graft. The rearrangement links TRBV5-1 to TRBJ2-3; D not resolved. CDR3 loop: CASSLAGIAATQYF. In DNA, the CDR3 is TGCGCCAGCAGCTTGGCCGGCATAGCAGCTACGCAGTATTTT.